This T cell receptor beta chain stems from a study of blood T cells in healthy people across ages. Trimming took off 2 bases at V and 6 bases at J, with 12 bases between the two ends. The germline CDR1 and CDR2 sequences are SGHDT and YYEEEE. The CDR3 is 13 amino acids. A second about 6 to 12 cycle PCR used barcoded and J-beta primers. Each TCR beta cDNA got a 12-nucleotide random molecular identifier. TCRdb re-called the 5' RACE reads with MiXCR, one entry per CDR3 protein. Among approximately 1,000,000 distinct CDR3 sequences, roughly two fifths were seen once, and the ten largest hold around 14%. The sample taken for sequencing was blood. The chain combines TRBV5-6 with TRBJ2-7, with D possibly TRBD1 on 6 matching bases. This TCR was recovered from a man in his late teens or twenties in good health. This CDR3 is CASSFWDIGEQYF. DNA of the CDR3: TGTGCCAGCAGCTTTTGGGACATAGGCGAGCAGTACTTC.